This TCR beta chain was recovered during a study of blood T cell repertoires in COVID-19. Study summary: In each case, the material was cDNA or gDNA derived from T cells, B-cell-depleted T cells, or PBMCs.

Residents of about 25 US areas, aged about 18 to 89 years, made up the participants. Participants had their cohort set by participant-reported clinical history. Cohort 3 donors counted as recovered after two negative PCRs, clearance, or resolved symptoms. V shed 1 base and J 7 bases; nucleotides not matched to a gene: 4. Germline CDR1 reads KGHSH; CDR2 reads LQKENI. The length of the CDR3 is 16 residues. Using immunoSEQ multiplex PCR, the repertoire was profiled, and TCRdb retains in-frame clones only, with some absent. The table has around 360,000 clones, more than 85% seen once; the top ten hold under 3%.

Sequencing input: PBMCs or T cells enriched from blood (not recorded which). The gene calls are TRBV18 and TRBJ1-6; TRBD1 matches 10 bases. The TCR was taken from a woman in her twenties or thirties who had recovered from COVID-19. The CDR3: CASSPLDRGLNSPLHF. As DNA, the CDR3 is TGTGCCAGCTCACCACTTGACAGGGGGCTGAATTCACCCCTCCACTTT. The whole variable domain, filled in from reference TRBV18 and TRBJ1-6, reads NAGVMQNPRHLVRRRGQEARLRCSPMKGHSHVYWYRQLPEEGLKFMVYLQKENIIDESGMPKERFSAEFPKEGPSILRIQQVVRGDSAAYFCASSPLDRGLNSPLHFGNGTRLTVT.